One sample yielded the 28 T cell receptor beta chains listed below, sequenced in a study of T cell repertoires in cytomegalovirus infection. Their antigens are not known. TCRdb analysed the reads with MiXCR anew, one entry per CDR3 protein. The sample includes 450,000 to 600,000 distinct CDR3 sequences, around a third of them seen just once. The sequencing used cultured PBMCs, collected from culture after CMV antigen stimulation. The receptors originated from a human donor in good health (CMV status not recorded). Some clones in this sample may be carry-over from other donors' samples.

This clonotype has a handful of counts. The V call is TRBV5-6, the J call TRBJ2-3, with a tentative D call TRBD2 (5 bases). The CDR3 spans 15 residues. V lost 0 bases to trimming and J lost 4 bases, with 12 bases between them. CDR1 is SGHDT, CDR2 YYEEEE, per germline. The CDR3 nucleotides are TGTGCCAGCAGCTTGGAGTTTAATAGCGCAGATACGCAGTATTTT. Protein: CASSLEFNSADTQYF.

The chain joins TRBV12-3 or TRBV12-4 to TRBJ2-6; TRBD1 matches 11 bases. Losses at the gene ends were 2 bases for V and 2 bases for J; bases not matched to a gene: 5. The CDR3 consists of 18 residues. The CDR3 coding sequence is TGTGCCAGCAGTTTAATGGGACAGGGGGGTACTGGGGCCAACGTCCTGACTTTC. The encoded protein is CASSLMGQGGTGANVLTF.

This clonotype came up many times. The genes are TRBV7-2 and TRBJ1-3; D is uncertain. Trimming took 5 bases from V and 0 from J, leaving 8 bases between them. This CDR3 contains 14 residues. CDR1 and CDR2 from the germline V gene are SGHTA and FQGNSA. CDR3 DNA sequence: TGTGCCAGCAGCCCCGAGTTCTCTGGAAACACCATATATTTT. Protein sequence: CASSPEFSGNTIYF.

The chain couples TRBV9 to TRBJ2-1, with 9 bases aligning to TRBD2. Trimming removed 0 bases from V and 4 bases from J; junction bases left unmatched: 8. Germline V lookup: CDR1 SGDLS, CDR2 YYNGEE. CDR3 length: 17 amino acids. The CDR3 sequence is CASSVVDSGGVYNEQFF. Written as DNA, the CDR3 is TGTGCCAGCAGCGTAGTTGATAGCGGGGGAGTATACAATGAGCAGTTCTTC.

In DNA form, the CDR3 reads TGCAGCGTTGAGTGGATGGGGCGAGCCAAAAACATTCAGTACTTC. Its protein product is CSVEWMGRAKNIQYF. V gene TRBV29-1 combines with J gene TRBJ2-4, with a weak D call TRBD1 (5 bases). The CDR3 consists of 15 residues. Germline-derived CDR1 and CDR2 are SQVTM and ANQGSEA. Trimming removed 3 bases at V and 0 bases at J, with 12 bases between.

The CDR3 sequence is CASSYSSGGIAAFF. The CDR3 DNA is TGTGCCAGCAGTTACTCGAGTGGAGGGATCGCGGCGTTCTTC. This sequence joins TRBV6-2 or TRBV6-3 and TRBJ2-1, with a tentative D call TRBD2 (6 bases). V was trimmed by 0 bases and J by 15 bases, leaving 18 bases between them. The germline V gene has CDR1 MNHEY and CDR2 SVGEGT. There are 14 residues in the CDR3.

The chain links TRBV3-1 to TRBJ2-1; no reliable D call. The length of the CDR3 is 18 residues. Germline CDR1 LGHDT, CDR2 YNNKEL (reference sequence). V was clipped by 0 bases and J by 0 bases, with 15 bases between them. The CDR3 sequence: CASSQEAHDASSYNEQFF. The CDR3 nucleotides are TGTGCCAGCAGCCAAGAGGCCCACGACGCGAGCTCCTACAATGAGCAGTTCTTC.

This clonotype was detected only a few times. The chain employs TRBV4-1 and TRBJ2-4, with D possibly being TRBD1 (5 bases). With 1 base removed from V and 0 bases from J, the gap between germline ends came to 16 bases. The CDR3 totals 18 residues. Germline V gene data show CDR1 as MGHRA and CDR2 as YSYEKL. CDR3 in amino acids: CASSQVLRQQLAKNIQYF. The CDR3 region has the DNA TGCGCCAGCAGCCAAGTCTTAAGACAGCAGCTAGCCAAAAACATTCAGTACTTC.

The V gene is TRBV20-1, the J gene TRBJ2-1; the D is unclear. CDR1 is DFQATT, CDR2 SNEGSKA, per germline (reference sequence). The CDR3 has 13 residues. V lost 4 bases and J 7 bases, leaving 14 bases between the germline ends. The CDR3 nucleotides read TGCAGTGCTACTTCTACCTGGAAAAATGAGCAGTTCTTC. Translating gives CSATSTWKNEQFF.

The chain uses TRBV28 and TRBJ2-7; D might be TRBD2 (6 bases). V was trimmed by 4 bases and J by 12 bases, leaving 16 bases between them. Germline values: CDR1 MDHEN, CDR2 SYDVKM. The CDR3 extends over 12 amino acids. The CDR3 bases are TGTGCCAGCAGTTCGGGACTGTTGGGCTGGTACTTC. Amino acid sequence: CASSSGLLGWYF.

Of note for this clonotype: This could be a read error, since a much larger clone is one nucleotide away. The chain is built from TRBV7-2 and TRBJ2-1; D is unresolved. This CDR3 has 13 amino acids. V lost 7 bases, J lost 10 bases, and 17 bases lay in between. The germline V gene has CDR1 SGHTA and CDR2 FQGNSA. The CDR3 loop reads CASKVTPRYEQFF. CDR3 DNA sequence: TGTGCCAGCAAAGTCACCCCCCGCTACGAGCAGTTCTTC.

This clonotype was counted many times. V and J are TRBV7-2 and TRBJ1-5; D is undetermined. Trimming cost V 4 bases and J 6 bases, with 10 bases left between them. Per germline, CDR1 SGHTA and CDR2 FQGNSA. The CDR3 is made up of 13 amino acids. The CDR3 region is CASSSQYLQPQHF. CDR3 bases: TGTGCCAGCAGCTCCCAGTACCTTCAGCCCCAGCATTTT. The whole variable domain, filled in from reference TRBV7-2 and TRBJ1-5, reads GAGVSQSPSNKVTEKGKDVELRCDPISGHTALYWYRQSLGQGLEFLIYFQGNSAPDKSGLPSDRFSAERTGGSVSTLTIQRTQQEDSAVYLCASSSQYLQPQHFGDGTRLSIL.

This chain joins TRBV28 and TRBJ1-1, with no clear D. The CDR3 spans 11 residues. The V gene's germline CDR1 is MDHEN and CDR2 SYDVKM. V dropped 10 bases and J dropped 2 bases, with 8 bases sitting between them. CDR3 region: CATRFNTEAFF. In DNA form, the CDR3 reads TGTGCCACCCGATTCAACACTGAAGCTTTCTTT.

The count of this clonotype is one. The V gene is TRBV5-6, the J gene TRBJ2-1, with 9 bases that match TRBD2. Germline CDR1 SGHDT, CDR2 YYEEEE. This CDR3 has 15 residues. The V and J ends lost 2 bases and 7 bases, in that order; junction bases with no gene match: 7. The CDR3 spells CASSFVLAGRNEQFF. The CDR3 coding sequence is TGTGCCAGCAGCTTTGTCCTAGCGGGAAGAAATGAGCAGTTCTTC.

The table lists this clonotype with a few counts. CDR3 in DNA: TGTGCCAGCAGCTTACACGGCGACGATGGCTACACCTTC. The encoded protein is CASSLHGDDGYTF. The chain has TRBV7-2 and TRBJ1-2; no clear D gene. CDR1 and CDR2 (germline): SGHTA, FQGNSA. The CDR3 consists of 13 residues. With 2 bases removed from V and 6 bases from J, the gap between germline ends came to 10 bases.

This clonotype has just one count. The chain combines TRBV6-5 with TRBJ2-3; TRBD2 matches 7 bases. The CDR3 is made up of 16 amino acids. J gave up 0 bases and V 2 bases, and 5 bases lay outside the gene matches. Germline CDR1 reads MNHEY; CDR2 reads SVGAGI. CDR3 sequence (DNA): TGTGCCAGCAGTTACAATCCTAGCGGAAGCACAGATACGCAGTATTTT. It encodes CASSYNPSGSTDTQYF.

This clonotype was picked up a small number of times. V is TRBV7-2 and J is TRBJ2-7, with 8 bases aligning to TRBD2. Germline V lookup: CDR1 SGHTA, CDR2 FQGNSA. CDR3 length equals 18 residues. Unmatched junction bases numbered 14, after V lost 2 bases and J lost 2 bases. The DNA for the CDR3 is TGTGCCAGCAGCTTACGGCGAGTAGCGGGGATCCACCCCTACGAGCAGTACTTC. Amino acid sequence: CASSLRRVAGIHPYEQYF.

This clonotype was detected many times. The gene calls are TRBV5-4 and TRBJ2-1; TRBD1 might be the D (6 bases). Germline CDR1 is SGHNT and CDR2 is YYREEE (reference sequence). The CDR3 covers 18 residues. With 2 bases removed from V and 0 bases from J, the gap between germline ends came to 18 bases. The CDR3 reads CASSFIGRTGSSYNEQFF. In nucleotides, the CDR3 is TGTGCCAGCAGCTTCATCGGAAGAACAGGGTCCTCCTACAATGAGCAGTTCTTC.

The rearrangement links TRBV10-3 to TRBJ2-3, with TRBD2 as a possible D gene (6 bases). CDR3 length: 16 amino acids. V gave up 3 bases and J gave up 2 bases, with 15 bases separating them. The germline V gene encodes CDR1 ENHRY and CDR2 SYGVKD. CDR3 sequence reads: CAISEIGTLSTDTQYF. As DNA, the CDR3 is TGTGCCATCAGTGAAATCGGGACTCTTTCCACAGATACGCAGTATTTT.

The chain combines TRBV7-2 with TRBJ2-7; TRBD1 matches at 8 bases. CDR1 and CDR2 (germline): SGHTA, FQGNSA. Trimming removed 0 bases from V and 3 bases from J; junction bases left unmatched: 4. The CDR3 has 15 residues. The CDR3 region is CASSLAQTGVYEQYF. As DNA, the CDR3 is TGTGCCAGCAGCTTAGCCCAGACAGGGGTCTACGAGCAGTACTTC. The variable domain in full, with the rest retrieved from reference TRBV7-2 and TRBJ2-7, is GAGVSQSPSNKVTEKGKDVELRCDPISGHTALYWYRQSLGQGLEFLIYFQGNSAPDKSGLPSDRFSAERTGGSVSTLTIQRTQQEDSAVYLCASSLAQTGVYEQYFGPGTRLTVT.

The chain recombines TRBV6-2 or TRBV6-3 with TRBJ2-1; 7 bases are a match to TRBD2. From germline, CDR1 is MNHEY and CDR2 SVGEGT. Losses at the gene ends were 2 bases for V and 5 bases for J; bases not matched to a gene: 6. The CDR3 spans 15 residues. This CDR3 is CASSYGASGDNEQFF. The CDR3, as DNA: TGTGCCAGCAGTTACGGGGCTAGCGGAGACAATGAGCAGTTCTTC.

CDR3 region: CASRARQYSGNTIYF. The CDR3 region has the DNA TGTGCCAGCAGAGCCCGCCAGTACTCTGGAAACACCATATATTTT. V and J are TRBV12-3 or TRBV12-4 and TRBJ1-3; no clear D gene. V lost 6 bases and J 0 bases, leaving 12 bases between the germline ends. This CDR3 has 15 amino acids.

This clonotype was recorded at least ten times. The chain has TRBV2 and TRBJ2-3; D gene uncertain. Germline CDR1 SNHLY, CDR2 FYNNEI. Trimming pared 10 bases from V and 4 bases from J, leaving 18 bases between. The CDR3 has 14 residues. The DNA of the CDR3 is TGTGCCACCCAGAGCTTGCCAACCTCAGATACGCAGTATTTT. Amino acids: CATQSLPTSDTQYF.

V usage is TRBV2 and J usage is TRBJ2-5, with 7 nucleotides matching TRBD2. J gave up 3 bases and V 6 bases, and 10 bases lay outside the gene matches. From germline, CDR1 is SNHLY and CDR2 FYNNEI. This CDR3 spans 15 amino acids. The CDR3 DNA sequence: TGTGCCAGCAGCCCCCGGGCTAGCGGCGAAGAGACCCAGTACTTC. The encoded protein is CASSPRASGEETQYF.

The gene calls are TRBV28 and TRBJ2-7, with D maybe TRBD1 (6 bases). The CDR3 is 15 residues long. The germline V and J ends were trimmed by 7 bases and 1 base, with 17 bases remaining between them. The germline V gene has CDR1 MDHEN and CDR2 SYDVKM. The DNA of the CDR3 is TGTGCCAGCACCCAACAGGGATCTAGGTCCTACGAGCAGTACTTC. This gives the protein CASTQQGSRSYEQYF.

The chain is built from TRBV6-5 and TRBJ2-1, with TRBD2 matching over 10 bases. After removal of 0 bases from V and 7 bases from J, the junction contained 6 bases not matched to a gene. CDR3 length: 16 amino acids. Germline V gives CDR1 MNHEY, CDR2 SVGAGI. The CDR3 bases are TGTGCCAGCAGTTACTCGTCAGCGGGAGGGCGGAATGAGCAGTTCTTC. Translating it yields CASSYSSAGGRNEQFF.

The chain joins TRBV5-1 to TRBJ2-1, with TRBD2 as a possible D gene (6 bases). Germline V gene lookup returns CDR1 SGHRS and CDR2 YFSETQ. The CDR3 has 15 residues. Trimming removed 3 bases at V and 4 bases at J, with 14 bases between. CDR3 bases: TGCGCCAGCAGCTCCTCGGCGGGAACTTACAATGAGCAGTTCTTC. As protein: CASSSSAGTYNEQFF.

The J gene is TRBJ2-1, the V gene TRBV24-1, with a possible D match to TRBD1 (6 bases). Germline V gene data show CDR1 as KGHDR and CDR2 as SFDVKD. CDR3 length equals 16 residues. The V gene lost 5 bases and the J gene lost 5 bases, with 18 bases spanning the gap. The CDR3 coding sequence is TGTGCCACCAGTGGAGCTTCCCCGGGACAAAACAATGAGCAGTTCTTC. The encoded protein is CATSGASPGQNNEQFF.